This T cell receptor (beta chain) was captured in a study of CD4+ T cells in melanoma. Assay used: immunoSEQ multiplex PCR; TCRdb lists only in-frame clones, some missing. The sample includes approximately 6,700 clones, roughly 70% seen only once; the top ten take roughly 22%. Trimming stripped 3 bases from V and 5 bases from J, with 16 bases between. The CDR3 runs to 14 residues. Germline assignment: CDR1 GTSNPN and CDR2 SVGIG (reference sequence). The TCR originated in a human donor with melanoma. The sequenced sample consisted of cells from a culture (not recorded whether cultured in vitro). V gene TRBV30 combines with J gene TRBJ1-1; TRBD1 might be the D (5 bases). The CDR3 bases are TGTGCCTGGAGGCCCGACAGTACGGGGACTGAAGCTTTCTTT. This encodes CAWRPDSTGTEAFF.